These 5 T cell receptor beta chains share one sample of origin, sequenced in a study of T cells after yellow fever vaccination. TCRdb re-called the 5' RACE reads with MiXCR, one entry per CDR3 protein. The sample shows hundreds of thousands of distinct CDR3 sequences, about 12% of them seen only once. Sequencing used PBMCs, obtained on the day of the yellow fever booster vaccination. These receptors all come from a man aged 25 to 45 who received the YFV17D yellow fever vaccine.

The chain combines TRBV5-5 with TRBJ2-5; D is ambiguous. Deletions cut 7 bases from V and 3 bases from J, with 4 bases between. Germline V gives CDR1 SGHKS, CDR2 YYEKEE (reference sequence). The CDR3 totals 10 residues. Here the CDR3 reads CASGKETQYF. In nucleotides, the CDR3 is TGTGCCAGCGGTAAAGAGACCCAGTACTTC.

The genes are TRBV20-1 and TRBJ2-7; D not resolved. This CDR3 comprises 12 residues. Looked up from germline, CDR1 is DFQATT and CDR2 is SNEGSKA (reference sequence). The V end was cut by 7 bases, the J end by 5 bases, with 15 bases between. CDR3 region: CSGGGSLHEQYF. Here the CDR3 DNA reads TGCAGTGGGGGTGGGTCGCTCCACGAGCAGTACTTC.

The V call is TRBV7-2, the J call TRBJ2-3; 10 bases align to TRBD2. Germline CDR1 is SGHTA and CDR2 is FQGNSA. V dropped 1 base and J dropped 5; count of bases not matched to a gene: 9. CDR3 length: 17 residues. CDR3: CASSLVVGLAVRDTQYF. The CDR3, as DNA: TGTGCCAGCAGCTTAGTTGTCGGACTAGCGGTTAGAGATACGCAGTATTTT.

There are a few counts of this clonotype. The CDR3 spells CASSPGQGKWPQHF. In DNA form, the CDR3 reads TGTGCCAGTAGTCCAGGACAGGGGAAATGGCCCCAGCATTTT. V is TRBV19 and J is TRBJ1-5; 9 bases fit TRBD1. The V gene's germline CDR1 is LNHDA and CDR2 SQIVND (reference sequence). With 5 bases clipped from V and 9 bases from J, the junction kept 8 bases outside the gene matches. This CDR3 spans 14 amino acids.

This rearrangement joins TRBV30 to TRBJ2-5; no clear D. The CDR3 covers 12 residues. V was cut by 2 bases and J by 5 bases, with 9 bases left in between. Germline assignment: CDR1 GTSNPN and CDR2 SVGIG (reference sequence). In DNA form, the CDR3 reads TGTGCCTGGAGTTCGAACGGCGAGACCCAGTACTTC. The encoded protein is CAWSSNGETQYF.